This is a list of T cell receptor beta chains from one sample in a study of cytotoxic CD8 clonotypes in ibrutinib-treated CLL. TCRdb's copy holds only in-frame clones and misses some; the assay was immunoSEQ multiplex PCR. Of about 130,000 clones listed, 70% to 80% are singletons. The sample here was PBMCs, taken after 12 months of ibrutinib treatment. Receptor source: a human donor with chronic lymphocytic leukemia. Each CDR3 is given with its conserved first and last residue. D genes are given only for firm matches. Size is stated for part of the rows, as once, few or many counts, or as a class when the clone is expanded.

size: .; D: .; J: TRBJ2-5; V: TRBV19; CDR3: CASRGSPRKETQYF; DNA: TGTGCCAGTAGGGGGTCACCAAGGAAGGAGACCCAGTACTTC
size: .; D: .; J: TRBJ1-2; V: TRBV30; CDR3: CAWSSVGGLGYTF; DNA: TGTGCCTGGAGTTCGGTCGGCGGATTGGGCTACACCTTC
size: few; D: TRBD1; J: TRBJ1-3; V: TRBV7-9; CDR3: CASSLSTGTFSGNTIYF; DNA: TGTGCCAGCAGCTTATCGACAGGGACATTCTCTGGAAACACCATATATTTT
size: .; D: .; J: TRBJ2-7; V: TRBV19; CDR3: CASSGGIAYEQYF; DNA: TGTGCCAGCTCAGGGGGGATTGCCTACGAGCAGTACTTC
size: .; D: TRBD2; J: TRBJ2-5; V: TRBV30; CDR3: CAWSVIASGVWYF; DNA: TGTGCCTGGAGTGTTATTGCTAGCGGGGTCTGGTACTTC
size: .; D: TRBD1; J: TRBJ2-7; V: TRBV11-2; CDR3: CASSSRQGSRYEQYF; DNA: TGTGCCAGCAGCTCCCGACAGGGCTCGCGGTACGAGCAGTACTTC
size: once; D: .; J: TRBJ2-1; V: TRBV29-1; CDR3: CSVEGFDLTFNEQFF; DNA: TGCAGCGTTGAAGGATTCGACTTAACATTCAATGAGCAGTTCTTC
size: .; D: .; J: TRBJ2-5; V: TRBV7-2; CDR3: CASSLAVGRETQYF; DNA: TGTGCCAGCAGCTTAGCAGTGGGCAGGGAGACCCAGTACTTC
size: .; D: .; J: TRBJ1-1; V: TRBV7-6; CDR3: CASSPGRNTEAFF; DNA: TGTGCCAGCAGTCCCGGACGGAACACTGAAGCTTTCTTT
size: once; D: TRBD1; J: TRBJ2-1; V: TRBV5-1; CDR3: CASSSLSGQGNEQFF; DNA: TGCGCCAGCAGCTCACTATCGGGACAGGGCAATGAGCAGTTCTTC
size: .; D: TRBD1; J: TRBJ1-5; V: TRBV7-2; CDR3: CASSLGRDRYLEPQHF; DNA: TGTGCCAGCAGCTTAGGTCGGGACAGGTACTTGGAGCCCCAGCATTTT
size: .; D: .; J: TRBJ2-1; V: TRBV12-1; CDR3: CASSFSPSGDYNEQFF; DNA: TGTGCCAGCAGCTTTAGTCCTAGCGGAGACTACAATGAGCAGTTCTTC
size: .; D: .; J: TRBJ1-5; V: TRBV6-4; CDR3: CASSDTRDGSNQPQHF; DNA: TGTGCCAGCAGTGACACCCGGGATGGGAGCAATCAGCCCCAGCATTTT
size: .; D: TRBD2; J: TRBJ2-3; V: TRBV4-2; CDR3: CASSLWNGRKDTQYF; DNA: TGTGCCAGCAGCTTATGGAACGGGAGGAAAGATACGCAGTATTTT
size: once; D: .; J: TRBJ1-5; V: TRBV29-1; CDR3: CSVEVGAGGNQPQHF; DNA: TGCAGCGTTGAGGTGGGGGCAGGTGGGAATCAGCCCCAGCATTTT
size: .; D: TRBD1; J: TRBJ2-2; V: TRBV11-3; CDR3: CASSPRDREDGELFF; DNA: TGTGCCAGCAGCCCCCGGGACAGGGAGGACGGGGAGCTGTTTTTT
size: .; D: .; J: TRBJ2-1; V: TRBV6-5; CDR3: CASMRAAVYNEQFF; DNA: TGTGCCAGCATGAGGGCAGCGGTCTACAATGAGCAGTTCTTC
size: .; D: .; J: TRBJ2-2; V: TRBV7-3; CDR3: CASSLTVVRGPGELFF; DNA: TGTGCCAGCAGCTTAACTGTCGTCAGGGGCCCCGGGGAGCTGTTTTTT
size: few; D: .; J: TRBJ2-7; V: TRBV7-9; CDR3: CASSLRVHEQYF; DNA: TGTGCCAGCAGCTTACGGGTCCACGAGCAGTACTTC
size: .; D: TRBD1; J: TRBJ2-5; V: TRBV28; CDR3: CASSRTGGKNKTQYF; DNA: TGTGCCAGCAGCAGAACAGGGGGAAAGAACAAGACCCAGTACTTC
size: once; D: .; J: TRBJ2-7; V: TRBV5-3; CDR3: CARSSFSYEQYF; DNA: TGTGCCAGAAGCTCGTTCTCCTACGAGCAGTACTTC
size: .; D: TRBD2; J: TRBJ2-7; V: TRBV7-2; CDR3: CASSPKGLAGGYEQYF; DNA: TGTGCCAGCAGCCCCAAGGGACTAGCGGGAGGGTACGAGCAGTACTTC
size: .; D: .; J: TRBJ2-1; V: TRBV19; CDR3: CASSQRDMFGGLGINEQFF; DNA: TGTGCCAGTAGTCAACGGGACATGTTTGGGGGGCTGGGTATCAATGAGCAGTTCTTC
size: once; D: .; J: TRBJ2-5; V: TRBV27; CDR3: CASSPKAGAGETQYF; DNA: TGTGCCAGCAGTCCAAAAGCCGGAGCTGGAGAGACCCAGTACTTC
size: .; D: TRBD2; J: TRBJ2-7; V: TRBV6-5; CDR3: CASSYPGGAYEQYF; DNA: TGTGCCAGCAGTTACCCTGGGGGGGCCTACGAGCAGTACTTC
size: once; D: .; J: TRBJ2-2; V: TRBV11-2; CDR3: CASSLGQSSSGELFF; DNA: TGTGCCAGCAGCTTAGGACAGTCCTCCTCCGGGGAGCTGTTTTTT
size: .; D: .; J: TRBJ1-1; V: TRBV27; CDR3: CASSLRGTMNTEAFF; DNA: TGTGCCAGCAGTTTAAGAGGGACTATGAACACTGAAGCTTTCTTT
size: .; D: .; J: TRBJ2-1; V: TRBV5-6; CDR3: CASSPRRNSYNEQFF; DNA: TGTGCCAGCAGCCCCCGGCGGAACTCCTACAATGAGCAGTTCTTC
size: .; D: TRBD2; J: TRBJ2-1; V: TRBV28; CDR3: CASSLIAGGGNEQFF; DNA: TGTGCCAGCAGTTTAATCGCGGGAGGGGGGAATGAGCAGTTCTTC
size: .; D: TRBD2; J: TRBJ2-1; V: TRBV28; CDR3: CASVGTSGIYEQFF; DNA: TGTGCCAGCGTCGGGACTAGCGGGATCTATGAGCAGTTCTTC
size: few; D: .; J: TRBJ1-1; V: TRBV11-2; CDR3: CASSTTRSTEAFF; DNA: TGTGCCAGCAGCACGACCCGGAGCACTGAAGCTTTCTTT
size: few; D: .; J: TRBJ1-1; V: TRBV5-8; CDR3: CASSLMSAAFF; DNA: TGTGCCAGCAGCTTGATGAGCGCAGCTTTCTTT
size: .; D: .; J: TRBJ2-2; V: TRBV27; CDR3: CASSFRGMEPWAGELFF; DNA: TGTGCCAGCAGTTTCAGGGGCATGGAGCCCTGGGCCGGGGAGCTGTTTTTT
size: .; D: .; J: TRBJ2-1; V: TRBV29-1; CDR3: CSVVPISEAYNEQFF; DNA: TGCAGCGTTGTCCCCATTTCGGAGGCCTACAATGAGCAGTTCTTC
size: .; D: .; J: TRBJ2-7; V: TRBV5-4; CDR3: CASSLAGLQGVYEQYF; DNA: TGTGCCAGCAGCTTGGCCGGGTTACAGGGCGTCTACGAGCAGTACTTC
size: .; D: TRBD1; J: TRBJ1-1; V: TRBV27; CDR3: CASRDGQVHTEAFF; DNA: TGTGCCAGCAGAGACGGACAGGTCCACACTGAAGCTTTCTTT
size: .; D: .; J: TRBJ2-4; V: TRBV11-2; CDR3: CASTQTEIAGAKNIQYF; DNA: TGTGCCAGCACCCAAACGGAAATCGCAGGGGCCAAAAACATTCAGTACTTC
size: .; D: .; J: TRBJ2-2; V: TRBV4-3; CDR3: CASSQDSGDMNTGELFF; DNA: TGCGCCAGCAGCCAAGATTCGGGGGATATGAACACCGGGGAGCTGTTTTTT
size: .; D: .; J: TRBJ1-1; V: TRBV2; CDR3: CASRPGVNTEAFF; DNA: TGTGCCAGCAGACCTGGGGTGAACACTGAAGCTTTCTTT
size: few; D: TRBD1; J: TRBJ2-7; V: TRBV10-3; CDR3: CAIRQGAYEQYF; DNA: TGTGCCATCAGACAGGGGGCCTACGAGCAGTACTTC
size: .; D: TRBD2; J: TRBJ2-3; V: TRBV11-3; CDR3: CASSPGLAASTDTQYF; DNA: TGTGCCAGCAGTCCGGGACTAGCGGCTAGCACAGATACGCAGTATTTT
size: .; D: .; J: TRBJ1-4; V: TRBV5-4; CDR3: CASSLAGSTNEKLFF; DNA: TGTGCCAGCAGCTTGGCGGGGAGTACTAATGAAAAACTGTTTTTT
size: few; D: TRBD1; J: TRBJ1-5; V: TRBV7-2; CDR3: CASSRTGGFRQPQHF; DNA: TGTGCCAGCAGCCGTACAGGGGGCTTCCGACAGCCCCAGCATTTT
size: .; D: TRBD1; J: TRBJ2-2; V: TRBV15; CDR3: CATSTRQGTGELFF; DNA: TGTGCCACCAGCACGCGACAGGGCACCGGGGAGCTGTTTTTT
size: .; D: TRBD2; J: TRBJ2-7; V: TRBV29-1; CDR3: CSVVNPSGNRVYEQYF; DNA: TGCAGCGTCGTAAATCCCAGCGGGAATCGGGTTTACGAGCAGTACTTC
size: .; D: .; J: TRBJ2-1; V: TRBV28; CDR3: CASSLISNEQFF; DNA: TGTGCCAGCAGTTTAATCTCTAATGAGCAGTTCTTC
size: .; D: .; J: TRBJ2-7; V: TRBV30; CDR3: CALNLARGYEQYF; DNA: TGTGCCCTGAATCTAGCTCGGGGCTACGAGCAGTACTTC
size: .; D: TRBD1; J: TRBJ2-2; V: TRBV2; CDR3: CASSVGTGRDTGELFF; DNA: TGTGCCAGCAGTGTAGGGACAGGACGTGACACCGGGGAGCTGTTTTTT
size: .; D: TRBD1; J: TRBJ1-2; V: TRBV7-8; CDR3: CASSSRDRVGGYTF; DNA: TGTGCCAGCAGCTCCCGGGACAGGGTTGGCGGCTACACCTTC
size: .; D: .; J: TRBJ2-1; V: TRBV20-1; CDR3: CSARDMLEQFF; DNA: TGCAGTGCTAGAGATATGCTTGAGCAGTTCTTC
size: .; D: .; J: TRBJ1-5; V: TRBV27; CDR3: CASSLSWVNQPQHF; DNA: TGTGCCAGCAGTTTATCATGGGTCAATCAGCCCCAGCATTTT
size: .; D: .; J: TRBJ2-5; V: TRBV25-1; CDR3: CASSGGTQYF; DNA: TGTGCCAGCAGTGGTGGGACCCAGTACTTC
size: .; D: TRBD1; J: TRBJ1-1; V: TRBV7-9; CDR3: CASNWDRGITEAFF; DNA: TGTGCCAGTAACTGGGACAGGGGAATCACTGAAGCTTTCTTT
size: once; D: TRBD2; J: TRBJ2-1; V: TRBV18; CDR3: CASSPPNLRTSGSVAFF; DNA: TGTGCCAGCTCACCACCGAATCTTAGGACTAGCGGGAGTGTTGCGTTCTTC
size: .; D: TRBD2; J: TRBJ2-3; V: TRBV5-1; CDR3: CASSLALAASTDTQYF; DNA: TGCGCCAGCAGCTTGGCCCTAGCGGCTAGCACAGATACGCAGTATTTT
size: .; D: TRBD1; J: TRBJ1-1; V: TRBV29-1; CDR3: CSVDSVRGATEAFF; DNA: TGCAGCGTTGATTCGGTCAGGGGGGCCACTGAAGCTTTCTTT
size: .; D: .; J: TRBJ2-7; V: TRBV6-5; CDR3: CASTYHGGSYEQYF; DNA: TGTGCCAGCACTTACCACGGTGGATCCTACGAGCAGTACTTC
size: .; D: TRBD2; J: TRBJ2-3; V: TRBV6-6; CDR3: CASTLTGVAGGYTQYF; DNA: TGTGCCAGCACCTTAACGGGGGTAGCGGGTGGTTATACGCAGTATTTT
size: .; D: .; J: TRBJ2-2; V: TRBV2; CDR3: CASSEGELFF; DNA: TGTGCCAGCAGTGAGGGGGAGCTGTTTTTT